This entry lists 25 T cell receptor beta chains sequenced from one sample in a study of blood T cell repertoires in COVID-19. Only in-frame clones appear in the TCRdb table, and some are missing; sequencing was by immunoSEQ multiplex PCR. The table lists approximately 250,000 clones, just over 85% of them singletons. The source material was peripheral blood. These receptors were taken from a man younger than 40 who had recovered from COVID-19.

The V call is TRBV19, the J call TRBJ1-1; D is perhaps TRBD1 (5 bases). Trimming took 5 bases from V and 1 from J, leaving 11 bases between them. This CDR3 has 14 residues. Germline loops: CDR1 LNHDA, CDR2 SQIVND (reference sequence). Written as DNA, the CDR3 is TGTGCCAGTAGTGTTCGGGGGGGGAACACTGAAGCTTTCTTT. Its protein is CASSVRGGNTEAFF.

The chain couples TRBV19 to TRBJ1-6; D remains ambiguous. The CDR3 covers 16 residues. V was cut by 6 bases and J by 0 bases, with 12 bases left in between. In germline, CDR1 is LNHDA, CDR2 SQIVND (reference sequence). The CDR3 sequence is CASRPGSNSYNSPLHF. The CDR3 coding sequence is TGTGCCAGTAGACCGGGATCTAACTCCTATAATTCACCCCTCCACTTT.

In this sample, this clone turned up once. V usage is TRBV3-1 (or the pseudogene TRBV3-2) and J usage is TRBJ1-3; 9 nucleotides match TRBD1. In germline, CDR1 is LGHDT, CDR2 YNNKEL (reference sequence). The length of the CDR3 is 16 residues. V lost 0 bases to trimming and J lost 4 bases; unmatched junction nucleotides: 4. The CDR3 DNA sequence: TGTGCCAGCAGCCAAGATGGGACAGGGACCGGAAACACCATATATTTT. It translates to CASSQDGTGTGNTIYF.

The rearrangement joins TRBV4-2 to TRBJ2-5, with a weak D call TRBD2 (5 bases). V shed 4 bases and J shed 2 bases, with 20 bases lying between them. Germline V gives CDR1 LGHNA, CDR2 YNFKEQ. The CDR3 covers 17 residues. This CDR3 reads CASSPLMRESLQETQYF. The DNA of the CDR3 is TGTGCCAGCAGCCCTCTTATGAGGGAAAGCCTGCAAGAGACCCAGTACTTC.

V is TRBV5-1 and J is TRBJ1-6, with no clear D. The CDR3 covers 15 residues. Germline CDR1 SGHRS, CDR2 YFSETQ. Between the trimmed V and J ends, which lost 4 bases and 10 bases, there was a span of 18 bases. CDR3 region: CASSLDLEGWSPLHF. CDR3 sequence (DNA): TGCGCCAGCAGCCTAGATTTGGAGGGTTGGTCACCCCTCCACTTT. Together with reference TRBV5-1 and TRBJ1-6, the CDR3 gives the full variable domain: KAGVTQTPRYLIKTRGQQVTLSCSPISGHRSVSWYQQTPGQGLQFLFEYFSETQRNKGNFPGRFSGRQFSNSRSEMNVSTLELGDSALYLCASSLDLEGWSPLHFGNGTRLTVT.

The chain uses TRBV10-1 and TRBJ1-2; D is ambiguous. The V gene's germline CDR1 is WNHNN and CDR2 SYGVQD (reference sequence). V lost 3 bases to trimming and J lost 3 bases, with 5 bases between them. The CDR3 totals 12 residues. CDR3 sequence (DNA): TGCGCCAGCAGTGACCTTGACTATGGCTACACCTTC. Protein product: CASSDLDYGYTF.

The rearrangement uses TRBV5-4 and TRBJ2-4, with D unresolved. V was trimmed by 0 bases and J by 5 bases, leaving 9 bases between them. This CDR3 is built from 14 residues. Germline assignment: CDR1 SGHNT and CDR2 YYREEE (reference sequence). CDR3 amino acids: CASSLDSGQNIQYF. CDR3 DNA sequence: TGTGCCAGCAGCTTGGATTCCGGTCAAAACATTCAGTACTTC. The whole variable domain, remainder taken from reference TRBV5-4 and TRBJ2-4, is ETGVTQSPTHLIKTRGQQVTLRCSSQSGHNTVSWYQQALGQGPQFIFQYYREEENGRGNFPPRFSGLQFPNYSSELNVNALELDDSALYLCASSLDSGQNIQYFGAGTRLSVL.

J is TRBJ2-7 and V is TRBV6-6; 13 bases fit TRBD2. The J segment lost 3 bases and the V segment lost 4 bases, leaving 6 bases of the junction unmatched. In germline, CDR1 is MNHNY, CDR2 SVGAGI (reference sequence). This CDR3 region has 16 residues. The CDR3 sequence is CASSSPGLAGFYEQYF. DNA of the CDR3: TGTGCCAGCAGTTCACCGGGACTAGCGGGGTTCTACGAGCAGTACTTC.

The J gene is TRBJ2-1, the V gene TRBV27, with 8 bases that match TRBD1. With V trimmed by 5 bases and J by 7 bases, 13 bases remained unmatched. There are 16 residues in the CDR3. CDR1 MNHEY and CDR2 SMNVEV come from the germline V gene (reference sequence). The CDR3 coding sequence is TGTGCCAGCAGTCCCCACGGCCAGGGGGCAGTAAATGAGCAGTTCTTC. It translates to CASSPHGQGAVNEQFF.

The chain carries TRBV5-4 and TRBJ1-2, with 10 nucleotides matching TRBD1. Trimming removed 4 bases from V and 4 bases from J; junction bases left unmatched: 10. The CDR3 totals 16 residues. The germline V gene has CDR1 SGHNT and CDR2 YYREEE (reference sequence). The CDR3 sequence is CASSAPTGGASYGYTF. The DNA of the CDR3 is TGTGCCAGCAGCGCACCGACAGGGGGCGCATCCTATGGCTACACCTTC.

The chain couples TRBV6-1 to TRBJ1-1, with D possibly TRBD1 on 6 matching bases. The CDR3 is 15 amino acids. The V and J ends lost 2 bases and 3 bases respectively, with 13 bases between them. Germline V gene sequence: CDR1 MNHNS, CDR2 SASEGT. CDR3 sequence (DNA): TGTGCCAGCAGTGAAAGGGGGTCTAAGGACACTGAAGCTTTCTTT. Translation gives CASSERGSKDTEAFF.

The chain couples TRBV6-1 to TRBJ1-5; D unclear. CDR1 and CDR2 from the germline V gene are MNHNS and SASEGT. The CDR3 is 12 residues long. V was trimmed by 1 base and J by 5 bases, leaving 3 bases between them. Here the CDR3 DNA reads TGTGCCAGCAGTGAAGTCGATCAGCCCCAGCATTTT. Its translation is CASSEVDQPQHF.

In DNA, the CDR3 is TGTGCCAGCGAGTCACAGGGAAAGAGCACTGAAGCTTTCTTT. Translated, it gives CASESQGKSTEAFF. The chain links TRBV2 to TRBJ1-1, with D tentatively TRBD1 (6 bases). The CDR3 has 14 amino acids. Germline loops: CDR1 SNHLY, CDR2 FYNNEI. With 8 bases removed from V and 4 bases from J, the gap between germline ends came to 17 bases.

DNA for the CDR3: TGCAGTGCTAGTTCTGGACTAGCGGGGGCCCTACAAGAGCCAGATACGCAGTATTTT. Its protein is CSASSGLAGALQEPDTQYF. This chain connects TRBV20-1 to TRBJ2-3; 13 nucleotides align to TRBD2. The trim removed 3 bases at V and 4 bases at J, leaving 16 bases unmatched. Germline CDR1 and CDR2: DFQATT and SNEGSKA (reference sequence). This CDR3 has 19 residues.

The chain uses TRBV6-2 or TRBV6-3 and TRBJ2-5; 10 nucleotides match TRBD2. Germline V lookup: CDR1 MNHEY, CDR2 SVGEGT. CDR3 length: 15 residues. Losses at the gene ends were 6 bases for V and 5 bases for J; bases not matched to a gene: 9. The CDR3 loop reads CASSPTSGVGETQYF. For the CDR3, the DNA is TGTGCCAGCAGCCCTACTAGCGGGGTAGGGGAGACCCAGTACTTC.

In DNA, the CDR3 is TGTGCCAGCAGGGAGGTTCCCAATGAGCAGTTCTTC. Translation: CASREVPNEQFF. The chain has TRBV3-1 (or the pseudogene TRBV3-2) and TRBJ2-1; maybe TRBD2 (5 bases). The CDR3 runs 12 residues. Germline V gene lookup returns CDR1 LGHDT and CDR2 YNNKEL (reference sequence). Trimming stripped 6 bases from V and 6 bases from J, with 9 bases between.

The chain recombines TRBV4-1 with TRBJ2-4; 8 bases map to TRBD1. V gave up 2 bases and J gave up 7 bases; unmatched junction bases: 10. The CDR3 contains 16 residues. Per the germline V gene, CDR1 is MGHRA and CDR2 is YSYEKL. CDR3 in amino acids: CASSQLITGGDNIQYF. Here the CDR3 DNA reads TGCGCCAGCAGCCAATTGATAACAGGGGGAGATAACATTCAGTACTTC.

The V gene is TRBV2, the J gene TRBJ1-1, with no clear D. This CDR3 comprises 12 residues. From germline, CDR1 is SNHLY and CDR2 FYNNEI. Deletions cut 5 bases from V and 2 bases from J, with 6 bases between. The CDR3 region is CASSYSNTEAFF. CDR3 sequence (DNA): TGTGCCAGCAGTTACTCAAACACTGAAGCTTTCTTT.

This clone was seen only a few times. The chain employs TRBV6-1 and TRBJ1-3; D unclear. V dropped 8 bases and J dropped 0 bases, with 11 bases sitting between them. Germline V gene sequence: CDR1 MNHNS, CDR2 SASEGT. This CDR3 comprises 14 residues. The CDR3 sequence: CASGVGDSGNTIYF. DNA of the CDR3: TGTGCCAGCGGTGTCGGGGACTCTGGAAACACCATATATTTT.

This clone has only one observation. The gene calls are TRBV9 and TRBJ2-5; 10 bases are a match to TRBD2. CDR1 and CDR2 (germline): SGDLS, YYNGEE. V lost 4 bases, J lost 2 bases, and 8 bases stayed unmatched. The CDR3 is 16 residues long. The CDR3 spells CASSFGLAAVQETQYF. In DNA, the CDR3 is TGTGCCAGCAGCTTTGGACTAGCGGCGGTACAAGAGACCCAGTACTTC.

The gene calls are TRBV30 and TRBJ2-2, with D perhaps TRBD2 (6 bases). V shed 0 bases and J shed 6 bases, with 14 bases lying between them. CDR1 is GTSNPN, CDR2 SVGIG, per germline (reference sequence). This CDR3 has 15 residues. The CDR3 DNA sequence: TGTGCCTGGAGTGTTGTGTCGGCGGGGTCCGGGGAGCTGTTTTTT. Its translation is CAWSVVSAGSGELFF.

This clone occurred a few times. This sequence joins TRBV7-2 and TRBJ1-4, with no clear D. CDR3 length equals 14 residues. Between the trimmed V and J ends, which lost 5 bases and 0 bases, there was a span of 7 bases. The V gene's germline CDR1 is SGHTA and CDR2 FQGNSA. CDR3 sequence reads: CASSPPPTNEKLFF. The CDR3 nucleotides read TGTGCCAGCAGCCCTCCTCCAACTAATGAAAAACTGTTTTTT.

The chain carries TRBV6-6 and TRBJ1-4; no firm D call. Trimming pared 8 bases from V and 8 bases from J, leaving 18 bases between. This CDR3 is 14 amino acids long. Germline CDR1 reads MNHNY; CDR2 reads SVGAGI (reference sequence). The CDR3 sequence is CASGENGVQEKLFF. The CDR3 coding sequence is TGTGCCAGCGGCGAGAACGGGGTTCAGGAAAAACTGTTTTTT.

This clone was seen only once. This chain connects TRBV10-3 to TRBJ2-1; 9 bases line up with TRBD1. This CDR3 has 13 residues. Per the germline V gene, CDR1 is ENHRY and CDR2 is SYGVKD. V trimming: 10 bases; J trimming: 2 bases; junction bases outside the gene matches: 3. As DNA, the CDR3 is TGTGCCACCAGGGACAGGGCCTACAATGAGCAGTTCTTC. It yields the protein CATRDRAYNEQFF.

The CDR3 nucleotides read TGTGCCAGCAGCCTCGGACAGGGGGCCTACGAGCAGTACTTC. Encoded protein: CASSLGQGAYEQYF. The rearrangement links TRBV9 to TRBJ2-7; 10 positions agree with TRBD1. Germline V gene sequence: CDR1 SGDLS, CDR2 YYNGEE. The CDR3 is made up of 14 amino acids. Trimming at V came to 4 bases and at J to 2 bases, leaving 3 bases not matched to a gene.